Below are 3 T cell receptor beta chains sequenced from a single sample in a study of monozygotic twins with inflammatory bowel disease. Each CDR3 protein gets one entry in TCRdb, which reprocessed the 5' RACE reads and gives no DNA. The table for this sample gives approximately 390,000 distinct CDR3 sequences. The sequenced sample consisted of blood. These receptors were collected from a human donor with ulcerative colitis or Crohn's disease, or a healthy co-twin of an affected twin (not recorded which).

CDR3 sequence: CASSQEQLTNEQYF. The J gene is TRBJ2-7, the V gene TRBV3-1. Germline assignment: CDR1 LGHDT and CDR2 YNNKEL (reference sequence). CDR3 length equals 14 residues.

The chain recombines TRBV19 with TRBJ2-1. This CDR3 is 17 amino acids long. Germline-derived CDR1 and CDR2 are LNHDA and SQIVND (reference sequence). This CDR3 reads CASSRRGGWSSYNEQFF. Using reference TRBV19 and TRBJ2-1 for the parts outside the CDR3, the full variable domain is DGGITQSPKYLFRKEGQNVTLSCEQNLNHDAMYWYRQDPGQGLRLIYYSQIVNDFQKGDIAEGYSVSREKKESFPLTVTSAQKNPTAFYLCASSRRGGWSSYNEQFFGPGTRLTVL.

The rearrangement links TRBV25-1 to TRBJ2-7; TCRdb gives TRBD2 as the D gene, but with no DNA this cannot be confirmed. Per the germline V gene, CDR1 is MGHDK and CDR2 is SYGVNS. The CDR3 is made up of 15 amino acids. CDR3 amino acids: CASSEYEAGGGEQYF.